The 21 T cell receptor beta chains reported below all come from one sample, sequenced in a study of blood T cell repertoires in COVID-19. The data were produced by immunoSEQ multiplex PCR, yet TCRdb's version contains in-frame clones alone and is incomplete. Counted here are under 200,000 clones, 70% to 90% occurring once; the ten biggest clones make up 0.8% to 1.2%. Sample: peripheral blood. These receptors were obtained from a man in his forties or fifties with acute or convalescent COVID-19.

V is TRBV5-8 and J is TRBJ2-1; D perhaps matches TRBD2 (5 bases). Germline V lookup: CDR1 SGHTS, CDR2 YDEGEE. The V gene lost 2 bases and the J gene lost 13 bases, with 13 bases spanning the gap. There are 12 residues in the CDR3. The CDR3, as DNA: TGTGCCAGCAGCTTCGGGGAAACGAGCCAGTTCTTC. Amino acids: CASSFGETSQFF.

The chain recombines TRBV30 with TRBJ2-2, with a possible D match to TRBD2 (5 bases). The CDR3 sequence is 14 residues long. Looked up from germline, CDR1 is GTSNPN and CDR2 is SVGIG (reference sequence). Here the CDR3 reads CAGDELVNTGELFF. The CDR3 nucleotides read TGTGCGGGAGATGAGCTAGTAAACACCGGGGAGCTGTTTTTT.

The genes are TRBV4-2 and TRBJ1-4; unclear D gene. V dropped 1 base and J dropped 7 bases, with 7 bases sitting between them. This CDR3 has 13 residues. CDR1 is LGHNA, CDR2 YNFKEQ, per germline. CDR3 loop: CASSQVVGEKLFF. CDR3 DNA sequence: TGTGCCAGCAGCCAAGTCGTCGGTGAAAAACTGTTTTTT.

V usage is TRBV11-2 and J usage is TRBJ2-2, with D possibly being TRBD2 (6 bases). The germline V gene has CDR1 SGHAT and CDR2 FQNNGV. CDR3 length: 15 amino acids. V was trimmed by 1 base and J by 2 bases, leaving 8 bases between them. The CDR3 here is CASSLGLVNTGELFF. CDR3 nucleotide sequence: TGTGCCAGCAGCTTAGGACTAGTAAACACCGGGGAGCTGTTTTTT.

The CDR3 bases are TGTGCCAGCAGCTTAGGGGACAAAAAGGGTGAAAAACTGTTTTTT. This codes for CASSLGDKKGEKLFF. V is TRBV7-2 and J is TRBJ1-4; a weak D match, TRBD1 (6 bases). The CDR3 runs to 15 residues. Germline assignment: CDR1 SGHTA and CDR2 FQGNSA. V was trimmed by 1 base and J by 7 bases, leaving 13 bases between them. The full variable domain, with the rest looked up from reference TRBV7-2 and TRBJ1-4, is GAGVSQSPSNKVTEKGKDVELRCDPISGHTALYWYRQSLGQGLEFLIYFQGNSAPDKSGLPSDRFSAERTGGSVSTLTIQRTQQEDSAVYLCASSLGDKKGEKLFFGSGTQLSVL.

The CDR3 nucleotides are TGTGCCAGCAGAAGGGACAAAGAAACTTCACCCCTCCACTTT. Protein product: CASRRDKETSPLHF. This sequence joins TRBV27 and TRBJ1-6, with D possibly TRBD1 on 6 matching bases. Germline CDR1 MNHEY, CDR2 SMNVEV (reference sequence). Trimming removed 6 bases at V and 9 bases at J, with 15 bases between. The length of the CDR3 is 14 residues.

The chain uses TRBV7-2 and TRBJ1-1; 8 nucleotides agree with TRBD1. CDR1 is SGHTA, CDR2 FQGNSA, per germline. With 4 bases clipped from V and 6 bases from J, the junction kept 10 bases outside the gene matches. The CDR3 spans 15 residues. CDR3 amino acids: CASSSRQGQGAEAFF. For the CDR3, the DNA is TGTGCCAGCAGCTCACGCCAAGGACAGGGCGCTGAAGCTTTCTTT.

This clone was observed a single time. DNA for the CDR3: TGCGCCAGCAGCTGGGGGACAGTACAAAATTCACCCCTCCACTTT. The encoded protein is CASSWGTVQNSPLHF. The genes are TRBV5-1 and TRBJ1-6, with 7 bases that match TRBD1. Per the germline V gene, CDR1 is SGHRS and CDR2 is YFSETQ. The CDR3 has 15 amino acids. V lost 3 bases and J lost 7; bases outside the gene matches: 7.

The chain carries TRBV7-2 and TRBJ1-5, with TRBD1 identical over 7 bases. This CDR3 region has 14 residues. V lost 4 bases, J lost 3 bases, and 3 bases stayed unmatched. CDR1 is SGHTA, CDR2 FQGNSA, per germline. CDR3 protein: CASSSTGINQPQHF. In DNA, the CDR3 is TGTGCCAGCAGCTCGACAGGGATCAATCAGCCCCAGCATTTT.

The rearrangement links TRBV9 to TRBJ1-5; D might be TRBD1 (5 bases). V was shortened by 0 bases and J by 1 base, with 11 bases between the two germline ends. The length of the CDR3 is 16 residues. Germline CDR1 reads SGDLS; CDR2 reads YYNGEE. The CDR3 loop is CASSVAAGPSNQPQHF. Written as DNA, the CDR3 is TGTGCCAGCAGCGTAGCGGCAGGGCCGAGCAATCAGCCCCAGCATTTT. The full variable domain, in which reference TRBV9 and TRBJ1-5 provide the parts outside the CDR3, is DSGVTQTPKHLITATGQRVTLRCSPRSGDLSVYWYQQSLDQGLQFLIQYYNGEERAKGNILERFSAQQFPDLHSELNLSSLELGDSALYFCASSVAAGPSNQPQHFGDGTRLSIL.

The chain combines TRBV5-1 with TRBJ2-7; maybe TRBD1 (6 bases). The germline CDR1 and CDR2 sequences are SGHRS and YFSETQ. This CDR3 spans 12 amino acids. V lost 4 bases, J lost 3 bases, and 8 bases lay in between. The CDR3 DNA is TGCGCCAGCAGCACGACAGGCTACGAGCAGTACTTC. The encoded protein is CASSTTGYEQYF. Complete variable domain (other parts from reference TRBV5-1 and TRBJ2-7): KAGVTQTPRYLIKTRGQQVTLSCSPISGHRSVSWYQQTPGQGLQFLFEYFSETQRNKGNFPGRFSGRQFSNSRSEMNVSTLELGDSALYLCASSTTGYEQYFGPGTRLTVT.

The J gene is TRBJ2-5, the V gene TRBV6-2 or TRBV6-3; the D gene is possibly TRBD1 (7 bases). This CDR3 has 15 amino acids. Trimming cost V 3 bases and J 1 base, with 12 bases left between them. The V gene's germline CDR1 is MNHEY and CDR2 SVGEGT. The CDR3 nucleotides are TGTGCCAGCAGTTATGGGCGGGACAGCCAAGAGACCCAGTACTTC. Its translation: CASSYGRDSQETQYF.

The chain is built from TRBV23-1 and TRBJ1-1; 7 bases fit TRBD1. TRBV23-1 counts as an open reading frame of uncertain function. V gave up 1 base and J gave up 5 bases; unmatched junction bases: 7. This CDR3 is built from 15 residues. As DNA, the CDR3 is TGCGCCAGCAGTCAATTGGAGGGGGCTAGGACTGAAGCTTTCTTT. This codes for CASSQLEGARTEAFF.

This sequence joins TRBV11-2 and TRBJ1-5, with D maybe TRBD1 (6 bases). Germline CDR1 and CDR2: SGHAT and FQNNGV. The germline V and J ends were trimmed by 6 bases and 8 bases, with 20 bases remaining between them. The CDR3 is 15 amino acids. The CDR3 protein is CASRPGQGLREPQHF. For the CDR3, the DNA is TGTGCCAGCAGACCGGGGCAGGGGCTTAGGGAGCCCCAGCATTTT.

V usage is TRBV10-3 and J usage is TRBJ2-2; maybe TRBD1 (6 bases). Per the germline V gene, CDR1 is ENHRY and CDR2 is SYGVKD. V lost 3 bases and J 8 bases, leaving 10 bases between the germline ends. The CDR3 has 13 residues. CDR3 residues: CAISDPRGGELFF. As DNA, the CDR3 is TGTGCCATCAGTGATCCGAGGGGGGGGGAGCTGTTTTTT.

This chain joins TRBV5-6 and TRBJ1-1; the D is unclear. V lost 1 base, J lost 4 bases, and 14 bases lay in between. Germline CDR1 reads SGHDT; CDR2 reads YYEEEE. There are 15 residues in the CDR3. CDR3 sequence reads: CASSLRRRSGTEAFF. As DNA, the CDR3 is TGTGCCAGCAGCTTGCGGCGTCGCAGCGGCACTGAAGCTTTCTTT.

The V call is TRBV30, the J call TRBJ1-2, with 12 bases lining up with TRBD1. The ends lost 4 bases at V and 8 bases at J; junction bases unmatched: 8. CDR3 length: 14 residues. Germline-derived CDR1 and CDR2 are GTSNPN and SVGIG (reference sequence). DNA of the CDR3: TGTGCCTGGATCGCCCGTGGGACAGGGGGCGGCTACACCTTC. This gives the protein CAWIARGTGGGYTF.

V gene TRBV5-4 combines with J gene TRBJ1-3, with 7 bases that match TRBD1. Germline V gives CDR1 SGHNT, CDR2 YYREEE (reference sequence). The J segment lost 2 bases and the V segment lost 4 bases, leaving 3 bases of the junction unmatched. This CDR3 has 14 residues. CDR3 sequence: CASSPDRAGNTIYF. CDR3 bases: TGTGCCAGCAGCCCCGACAGGGCTGGAAACACCATATATTTT.

The chain is built from TRBV2 and TRBJ2-7; D remains ambiguous. Germline V lookup: CDR1 SNHLY, CDR2 FYNNEI. V was shortened by 9 bases and J by 2 bases, with 11 bases between the two germline ends. CDR3 length equals 12 residues. The CDR3 spells CASTGEPYEQYF. In nucleotides, the CDR3 is TGTGCCAGTACTGGTGAACCCTACGAGCAGTACTTC.

CDR3 region: CASSPHPRKTNEKLFF. CDR3 nucleotide sequence: TGTGCCAGCAGCCCTCACCCCAGGAAGACTAATGAAAAACTGTTTTTT. V gene TRBV4-2 combines with J gene TRBJ1-4; D gene uncertain. CDR3 length: 16 residues. Between the trimmed V and J ends, which lost 4 bases and 2 bases, there was a span of 14 bases. Germline lookup yields CDR1 LGHNA and CDR2 YNFKEQ.

A single count supports this clone. The chain employs TRBV29-1 and TRBJ2-5; 7 nucleotides match TRBD2. J lost 2 bases, V lost 5 bases, and 8 bases had no gene match. Germline assignment: CDR1 SQVTM and CDR2 ANQGSEA. The CDR3 loop spans 14 amino acids. CDR3 amino acids: CSVTGTTFQETQYF. CDR3 coding DNA: TGCAGCGTTACCGGGACTACATTTCAAGAGACCCAGTACTTC.